Presented here are 8 T cell receptor beta chains from one specimen sequenced in a study of blood T cell repertoires in COVID-19. Produced via immunoSEQ multiplex PCR; TCRdb's table is partial and in-frame only. The sample includes approximately 300,000 clones, 90% of them seen just once. The sequencing sample was made of PBMCs or T cells enriched from blood (not recorded which). The receptor source for this set is a woman aged 18-35 years with acute COVID-19.

This chain joins TRBV13 and TRBJ2-1, with 7 bases aligning to TRBD2. Germline assignment: CDR1 PRHDT and CDR2 FYEKMQ (reference sequence). V was pared by 0 bases and J by 2 bases, with 4 bases of the junction left unmatched. The CDR3 spans 16 residues. This chain's CDR3 is CASSLGGRGTYNEQFF. Written as DNA, the CDR3 is TGTGCCAGCAGCTTAGGAGGGAGGGGAACCTACAATGAGCAGTTCTTC.

The chain is built from TRBV6-5 and TRBJ1-2; a possible D gene is TRBD1 (5 bases). There are 13 residues in the CDR3. CDR1 MNHEY and CDR2 SVGAGI come from the germline V gene. V was pared by 6 bases and J by 4 bases, with 12 bases between. The CDR3 is CASRQDSLYGYTF. The DNA of the CDR3 is TGTGCCAGCAGACAAGACAGCCTCTATGGCTACACCTTC.

The chain carries TRBV5-1 and TRBJ2-3, with TRBD1 identical over 7 bases. Unmatched junction bases numbered 7, after V lost 4 bases and J lost 2 bases. The CDR3 consists of 15 residues. Germline V lookup: CDR1 SGHRS, CDR2 YFSETQ. In DNA form, the CDR3 reads TGCGCCAGCAGCCCCCGGACAGGAGACACAGATACGCAGTATTTT. Translated: CASSPRTGDTDTQYF.

The chain employs TRBV10-1 and TRBJ2-3; possibly TRBD1 for D (5 bases). Trimming left V 0 bases short and J 0 bases short, with 7 bases between. Germline-derived CDR1 and CDR2 are WNHNN and SYGVQD (reference sequence). The CDR3 is 15 residues long. The CDR3 sequence: CASSESDISTDTQYF. CDR3 in DNA: TGCGCCAGCAGTGAGTCGGACATTAGCACAGATACGCAGTATTTT.

The V call is TRBV11-3, the J call TRBJ2-2; D perhaps matches TRBD2 (6 bases). Trimming left V 3 bases short and J 7 bases short, with 9 bases between. Looked up from germline, CDR1 is SGHNT and CDR2 is YENEEA. This CDR3 is built from 13 residues. The CDR3 nucleotides read TGTGCCAGCAGCTTGGGACTCCTCGGGGAGCTGTTTTTT. It is translated as CASSLGLLGELFF.

The J gene is TRBJ1-5, the V gene TRBV21-1; TRBD1, the table's D call, lacks a check against the DNA. TRBV21-1 is a pseudogene locus. The CDR3 is made up of 17 amino acids. As DNA, the CDR3 is TGTGCCAGCAGCAACCCCCTTTCGAGGGGGTTCGATCAGCCCCAGCATTTT. Translation gives CASSNPLSRGFDQPQHF.

This rearrangement joins TRBV21-1 to TRBJ2-7; the table gives TRBD2 as D, unverified against the DNA. TRBV21-1 has pseudogene status. This CDR3 has 18 amino acids. DNA of the CDR3: TGTGCCAGCAGCGGCAAGGATTTTTGGCTAGCGCACGACTACGAGCAGTACTTC. Its translation is CASSGKDFWLAHDYEQYF.

A single count supports this clone. V and J are TRBV11-3 and TRBJ2-7; TRBD1 is a possible D gene (6 bases). CDR3 size: 14 residues. Trimming took 2 bases from V and 2 from J, leaving 10 bases between them. Germline V CDR1 and CDR2: SGHNT, YENEEA. CDR3 nucleotides: TGTGCCAGCAGCTTAAACAGGGCCACCTACGAGCAGTACTTC. It translates to CASSLNRATYEQYF.